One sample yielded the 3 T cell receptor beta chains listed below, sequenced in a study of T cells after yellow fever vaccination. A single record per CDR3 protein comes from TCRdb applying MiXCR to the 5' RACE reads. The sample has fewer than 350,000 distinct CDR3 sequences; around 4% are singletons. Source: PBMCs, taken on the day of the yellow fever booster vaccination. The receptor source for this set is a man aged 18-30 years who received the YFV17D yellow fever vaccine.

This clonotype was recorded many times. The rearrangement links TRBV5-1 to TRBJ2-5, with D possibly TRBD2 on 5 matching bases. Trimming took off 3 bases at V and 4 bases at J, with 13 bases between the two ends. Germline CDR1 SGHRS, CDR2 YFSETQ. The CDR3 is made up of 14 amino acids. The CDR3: CASSSRKGGETQYF. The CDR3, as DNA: TGCGCCAGCAGCTCGAGAAAAGGAGGAGAGACCCAGTACTTC.

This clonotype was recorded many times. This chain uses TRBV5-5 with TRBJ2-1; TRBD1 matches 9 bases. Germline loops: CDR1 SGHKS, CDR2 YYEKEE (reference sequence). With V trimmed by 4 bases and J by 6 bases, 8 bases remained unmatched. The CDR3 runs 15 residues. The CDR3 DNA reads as TGTGCCAGCAGCGCCCGACAGGGGGTAGGCAATGAGCAGTTCTTC. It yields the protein CASSARQGVGNEQFF. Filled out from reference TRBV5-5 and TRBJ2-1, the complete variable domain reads DAGVTQSPTHLIKTRGQQVTLRCSPISGHKSVSWYQQVLGQGPQFIFQYYEKEERGRGNFPDRFSARQFPNYSSELNVNALLLGDSALYLCASSARQGVGNEQFFGPGTRLTVL.

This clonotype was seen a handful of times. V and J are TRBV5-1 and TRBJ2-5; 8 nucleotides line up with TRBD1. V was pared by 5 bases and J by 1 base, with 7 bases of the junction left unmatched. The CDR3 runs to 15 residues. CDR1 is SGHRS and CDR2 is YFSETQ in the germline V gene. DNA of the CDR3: TGCGCCAGCAGTTTCAGGGGGCCCTCCCAAGAGACCCAGTACTTC. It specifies CASSFRGPSQETQYF.